Listed here are 23 T cell receptor beta chains from one sample, sequenced in a study of blood T cell repertoires in COVID-19. TCRdb's table, derived via immunoSEQ multiplex PCR, lists solely in-frame clones and lacks some. Among approximately 160,000 clones, roughly 80% were seen once, and the ten largest hold 13% to 15%. The sequenced material came from peripheral blood. All receptors come from a man aged 18 to 30 with active or convalescent COVID-19.

The V gene is TRBV15, the J gene TRBJ1-2; D not certain. The CDR3 is made up of 13 amino acids. Germline values: CDR1 LNHNV, CDR2 YYDKDF (reference sequence). V shed 3 bases and J shed 5 bases, with 10 bases lying between them. The CDR3: CATSRPDTYGYTF. For the CDR3, the DNA is TGTGCCACCAGCAGGCCTGACACGTATGGCTACACCTTC.

The V gene is TRBV6-5, the J gene TRBJ1-1, with no clear D. Between the trimmed V and J ends, which lost 0 bases and 3 bases, there was a span of 11 bases. CDR1 is MNHEY and CDR2 is SVGAGI in the germline V gene. The CDR3 is 15 residues long. The CDR3 DNA reads as TGTGCCAGCAGTTACTCCGGGTTCGAGGACACTGAAGCTTTCTTT. It specifies CASSYSGFEDTEAFF.

The chain carries TRBV5-6 and TRBJ2-1, with no clear D. The germline gives CDR1 SGHDT, CDR2 YYEEEE. The V end was cut by 0 bases, the J end by 0 bases, with 4 bases between. This CDR3 is built from 14 residues. In nucleotides, the CDR3 is TGTGCCAGCAGCTTGGGTAGCTCCTACAATGAGCAGTTCTTC. Its translation is CASSLGSSYNEQFF.

The chain recombines TRBV11-2 with TRBJ2-2; no firm D call. CDR3 length equals 13 residues. Germline V CDR1 and CDR2: SGHAT, FQNNGV. V lost 5 bases and J lost 1, with 5 bases in between. CDR3 sequence reads: CASSNRNTGELFF. The CDR3, as DNA: TGTGCCAGCAGCAACAGGAACACCGGGGAGCTGTTTTTT.

The CDR3, as DNA: TGTGCCAGCTCACCATCGGCACAGGAGTCAGGATACACCATATATTTT. Its protein product is CASSPSAQESGYTIYF. The chain joins TRBV18 to TRBJ1-3; a weak D match, TRBD1 (5 bases). With 2 bases removed from V and 8 bases from J, the gap between germline ends came to 19 bases. The germline V gene has CDR1 KGHSH and CDR2 LQKENI. This CDR3 has 16 residues. The entire variable domain, with the rest obtained from reference TRBV18 and TRBJ1-3, is as follows: NAGVMQNPRHLVRRRGQEARLRCSPMKGHSHVYWYRQLPEEGLKFMVYLQKENIIDESGMPKERFSAEFPKEGPSILRIQQVVRGDSAAYFCASSPSAQESGYTIYFGEGSWLTVV.

This rearrangement joins TRBV6-1 to TRBJ1-2; 9 bases match TRBD1. The CDR3 consists of 16 residues. Germline lookup yields CDR1 MNHNS and CDR2 SASEGT. J gave up 1 base and V 5 bases, and 8 bases lay outside the gene matches. CDR3 loop: CASSQGTGTINYGYTF. In nucleotides, the CDR3 is TGTGCCAGCAGTCAAGGGACAGGGACAATTAACTATGGCTACACCTTC.

The V gene is TRBV3-1 (or the pseudogene TRBV3-2), the J gene TRBJ1-6, with no clear D. V was pared by 1 base and J by 7 bases, with 2 bases between. CDR3 size: 12 residues. Germline loops: CDR1 LGHDT, CDR2 YNNKEL (reference sequence). CDR3 sequence reads: CASSQVNSPLHF. The CDR3 DNA sequence: TGTGCCAGCAGCCAAGTAAATTCACCCCTCCACTTT.

This chain links TRBV4-2 with TRBJ1-5, with D maybe TRBD1 (6 bases). Germline values: CDR1 LGHNA, CDR2 YNFKEQ. V was cut by 3 bases and J by 4 bases, with 13 bases left in between. The CDR3 is made up of 15 amino acids. This CDR3 reads CASSQTGGPNQPQHF. CDR3 nucleotides: TGTGCCAGCAGCCAGACTGGGGGCCCTAATCAGCCCCAGCATTTT.

The chain employs TRBV21-1 and TRBJ1-3; the listed D gene, TRBD1, was not tested against the DNA. TRBV21-1 is given as a pseudogene. The CDR3 contains 15 residues. The CDR3 protein is CASSKDQGTGNTIYF. CDR3 nucleotide sequence: TGTGCCAGCAGCAAAGACCAGGGGACTGGAAACACCATATATTTT.

The chain is built from TRBV11-2 and TRBJ2-1; 8 bases match TRBD2. The V segment lost 1 base and the J segment 3 bases; nucleotides outside the gene matches: 5. The CDR3 runs 16 residues. Germline-derived CDR1 and CDR2 are SGHAT and FQNNGV. DNA for the CDR3: TGTGCCAGCAGCTTAGTGTCGGGAGGGTACTACAATGAGCAGTTCTTC. Translated, it gives CASSLVSGGYYNEQFF.

V usage is TRBV28 and J usage is TRBJ2-4; 9 positions agree with TRBD2. Losses at the gene ends were 5 bases for V and 3 bases for J; bases not matched to a gene: 5. Germline CDR1 and CDR2: MDHEN and SYDVKM. This CDR3 spans 15 amino acids. The CDR3 DNA follows: TGTGCCAGCAGTCAGATAGCGGGAGACAAAAACATTCAGTACTTC. Translation: CASSQIAGDKNIQYF.

The CDR3 loop is CASSRFYSNQPQHF. The CDR3 DNA sequence: TGTGCCAGCAGCCGCTTCTATAGCAATCAGCCCCAGCATTTT. The chain carries TRBV3-1 (or the pseudogene TRBV3-2) and TRBJ1-5; D not resolved. Germline V lookup: CDR1 LGHDT, CDR2 YNNKEL (reference sequence). CDR3 length equals 14 residues. V was shortened by 4 bases and J by 0 bases, with 7 bases between the two germline ends.

This chain connects TRBV19 to TRBJ2-1, with a tentative D call TRBD2 (6 bases). The V and J ends lost 6 bases and 3 bases respectively, with 12 bases between them. In germline, CDR1 is LNHDA, CDR2 SQIVND (reference sequence). The CDR3 runs 14 residues. CDR3 amino acids: CASRWRRDYNEQFF. The CDR3 DNA sequence: TGTGCCAGTAGATGGCGGCGGGACTACAATGAGCAGTTCTTC.

The chain's CDR3 is CASSPSTGGAFF. CDR3 bases: TGTGCCAGCAGTCCATCGACAGGGGGTGCTTTCTTT. This chain uses TRBV12-3 or TRBV12-4 with TRBJ1-1; 9 positions agree with TRBD1. The CDR3 loop spans 12 amino acids. Trimming took 5 bases from V and 11 from J; bases not matched to a gene: 6.

CDR3 sequence reads: CASSVGTSTYQPQHF. The CDR3 DNA sequence: TGTGCCAGCAGCGTCGGGACAAGTACGTATCAGCCCCAGCATTTT. The chain is built from TRBV5-5 and TRBJ1-5, with a tentative D call TRBD1 (6 bases). V was pared by 4 bases and J by 5 bases, with 16 bases between. CDR3 length: 15 residues. Germline V gene data show CDR1 as SGHKS and CDR2 as YYEKEE (reference sequence).

The rearrangement uses TRBV7-2 and TRBJ2-1; D remains ambiguous. The length of the CDR3 is 17 residues. V was pared by 1 base and J by 0 bases, with 13 bases between. From germline, CDR1 is SGHTA and CDR2 FQGNSA. The DNA of the CDR3 is TGTGCCAGCAGCTTAGGCAGCGCCCCGAGCTCCTACAATGAGCAGTTCTTC. Amino acid sequence: CASSLGSAPSSYNEQFF. The whole variable domain, remainder taken from reference TRBV7-2 and TRBJ2-1, is GAGVSQSPSNKVTEKGKDVELRCDPISGHTALYWYRQSLGQGLEFLIYFQGNSAPDKSGLPSDRFSAERTGGSVSTLTIQRTQQEDSAVYLCASSLGSAPSSYNEQFFGPGTRLTVL.

The chain joins TRBV18 to TRBJ1-1; 9 positions agree with TRBD1. Trimming cost V 1 base and J 2 bases; bases outside gene matches: 8. Germline CDR1 KGHSH, CDR2 LQKENI. The CDR3 extends over 17 amino acids. CDR3 bases: TGTGCCAGCTCACCACGACAGGGGGACCCCTTTAACACTGAAGCTTTCTTT. Protein sequence: CASSPRQGDPFNTEAFF.

This clone has only a few counts. This chain joins TRBV18 and TRBJ1-5; 8 nucleotides line up with TRBD1. Germline values: CDR1 KGHSH, CDR2 LQKENI. The CDR3 sequence is 15 residues long. The ends lost 3 bases at V and 7 bases at J; junction bases unmatched: 8. The CDR3 loop is CASSPKGQGGQPQHF. DNA for the CDR3: TGTGCCAGCTCACCCAAAGGACAGGGAGGACAGCCCCAGCATTTT. Complete variable domain (other parts from reference TRBV18 and TRBJ1-5): NAGVMQNPRHLVRRRGQEARLRCSPMKGHSHVYWYRQLPEEGLKFMVYLQKENIIDESGMPKERFSAEFPKEGPSILRIQQVVRGDSAAYFCASSPKGQGGQPQHFGDGTRLSIL.

V usage is TRBV11-2 and J usage is TRBJ1-6, with 10 bases aligning to TRBD1. CDR1 SGHAT and CDR2 FQNNGV come from the germline V gene. The CDR3 loop spans 16 amino acids. J gave up 8 bases and V 0 bases, and 4 bases lay outside the gene matches. In DNA form, the CDR3 reads TGTGCCAGCAGCTTAGATGACAGGGGGCTTCATTCACCCCTCCACTTT. It yields the protein CASSLDDRGLHSPLHF.

The J gene is TRBJ2-7, the V gene TRBV5-1; D is perhaps TRBD1 (6 bases). This CDR3 contains 15 residues. The ends were cut back, 4 bases at V and 7 bases at J, with 21 bases in the middle. Germline V lookup: CDR1 SGHRS, CDR2 YFSETQ. CDR3: CASSTSGQERGEQYF. In DNA, the CDR3 is TGCGCCAGCAGCACCTCTGGGCAGGAGAGGGGGGAGCAGTACTTC.

The rearrangement uses TRBV9 and TRBJ2-7; 10 bases match TRBD2. The CDR3 sequence is 17 residues long. Trimming took 2 bases from V and 2 from J; bases not matched to a gene: 10. The germline V gene has CDR1 SGDLS and CDR2 YYNGEE. The CDR3, as DNA: TGTGCCAGCAGCGTTCGATCGACTAGCGGGCCCACCTACGAGCAGTACTTC. This codes for CASSVRSTSGPTYEQYF.

The chain recombines TRBV20-1 with TRBJ2-7, with D maybe TRBD1 (6 bases). Germline loops: CDR1 DFQATT, CDR2 SNEGSKA (reference sequence). The germline V and J ends were trimmed by 3 bases and 1 base, with 13 bases remaining between them. This CDR3 comprises 14 residues. CDR3 DNA: TGCAGTGCTAGTTGGCCAGGGGTTTCCTACGAGCAGTACTTC. This gives the protein CSASWPGVSYEQYF.

The chain uses TRBV4-1 and TRBJ2-5; 7 bases match TRBD1. The V gene's germline CDR1 is MGHRA and CDR2 YSYEKL. V trimming: 1 base; J trimming: 1 base; junction bases outside the gene matches: 3. The CDR3 covers 15 residues. DNA for the CDR3: TGCGCCAGCAGCCAAGGACAGGGCCCCCAAGAGACCCAGTACTTC. Its translation is CASSQGQGPQETQYF.